The rows below give T cell receptor beta chains drawn from one sample of a study of human T cells and chemical hapten exposure. TCRdb re-analysed the RACE reads in MiXCR, keeping a single row per CDR3 protein. In the table there are more than 300,000 distinct CDR3 sequences, over 5% of which are singletons. The sample in question was whole blood, obtained in connection with sensitization to the hapten diphenylcyclopropenone (DPC). The receptors shown here come from a woman between 18 and 30 years old with alopecia areata. Some clones in this sample may be carry-over from other donors' samples. CDR3s leave out the opening cysteine and the closing phenylalanine or tryptophan.

j_gene | v_gene | CDR3aa
TRBJ1-1 | TRBV5-1 | ASSLQGSDTEAF
TRBJ1-6 | TRBV5-1 | ASSFDRGNNSPLH
TRBJ1-2 | TRBV7-9 | ASSLGRSLADYGYT
TRBJ1-1 | TRBV2 | ASSVLGGEAF
TRBJ1-2 | TRBV12-3/TRBV12-4 | ASIANYGYT
TRBJ2-7 | TRBV5-1 | ASASGGRMPYEQY
TRBJ2-2 | TRBV12-5 | ASGFRLTSNTGELF
TRBJ1-2 | TRBV5-6 | ASSVDFTTYGYT
TRBJ2-1 | TRBV20-1 | SAQGGQERNEQF
TRBJ1-1 | TRBV20-1 | SATSGTSTF
TRBJ2-7 | TRBV20-1 | SAPAEPPYYSYEQY
TRBJ2-1 | TRBV27 | ASSLGSGGTRNEQF
TRBJ1-1 | TRBV28 | ASSSGGRTEAF
TRBJ1-2 | TRBV10-3 | AISVTGEYGYT
TRBJ2-4 | TRBV7-9 | ASSQGRITRLAKNIQY
TRBJ1-2 | TRBV6-5 | ASSYKGPAYGYT
TRBJ1-1 | TRBV6-2/TRBV6-3 | ASSYNSGGTEAF
TRBJ1-4 | TRBV24-1 | ATSDPGINEKLF
TRBJ2-1 | TRBV4-1 | ASSPVRSRGNEQF
TRBJ1-5 | TRBV7-8 | ASSFYRVIGTGEAQPQH
TRBJ1-2 | TRBV12-5 | ASGLRDYGYT
TRBJ2-3 | TRBV7-2 | ASSLGWVDTQY
TRBJ2-5 | TRBV6-2/TRBV6-3 | ASTMREQETQY
TRBJ2-1 | TRBV19 | ASRPWASDNEQF
TRBJ2-7 | TRBV5-5 | ASSLRLGGGRYEQY
TRBJ2-3 | TRBV12-3/TRBV12-4 | ASTRPRGSSTDTQY